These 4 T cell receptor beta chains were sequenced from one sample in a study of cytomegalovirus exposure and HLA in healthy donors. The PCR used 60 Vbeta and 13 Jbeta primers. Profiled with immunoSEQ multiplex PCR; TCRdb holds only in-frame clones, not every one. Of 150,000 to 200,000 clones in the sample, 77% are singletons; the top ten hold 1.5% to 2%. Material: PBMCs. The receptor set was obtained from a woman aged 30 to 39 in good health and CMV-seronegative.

The CDR3 region has the DNA TGCGCCAGCATAGAAAGGACTAGCGGGATGGCAGATACGCAGTATTTT. It is translated as CASIERTSGMADTQYF. The chain is built from TRBV10-1 and TRBJ2-3, with 12 bases aligning to TRBD2. CDR1 and CDR2 from the germline V gene are WNHNN and SYGVQD (reference sequence). The length of the CDR3 is 16 residues. The ends lost 7 bases at V and 4 bases at J; junction bases unmatched: 9.

This chain's CDR3 is CASSLVGVEQYF. Written as DNA, the CDR3 is TGTGCCAGCAGCTTAGTGGGAGTCGAGCAGTACTTC. The chain links TRBV7-9 to TRBJ2-7; weak D call: TRBD2 (5 bases). Trimming shortened V by 1 base and J by 6 bases, and 7 bases separated the two germline ends. The germline CDR1 and CDR2 sequences are SEHNR and FQNEAQ (reference sequence). The CDR3 extends over 12 amino acids.

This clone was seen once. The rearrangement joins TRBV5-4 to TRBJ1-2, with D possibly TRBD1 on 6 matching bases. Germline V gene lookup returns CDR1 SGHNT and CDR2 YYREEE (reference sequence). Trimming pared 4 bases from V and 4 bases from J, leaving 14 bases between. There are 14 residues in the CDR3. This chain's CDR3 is CASSTGDTLYGYTF. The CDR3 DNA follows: TGTGCCAGCAGCACTGGGGACACCCTCTATGGCTACACCTTC. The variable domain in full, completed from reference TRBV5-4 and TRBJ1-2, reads ETGVTQSPTHLIKTRGQQVTLRCSSQSGHNTVSWYQQALGQGPQFIFQYYREEENGRGNFPPRFSGLQFPNYSSELNVNALELDDSALYLCASSTGDTLYGYTFGSGTRLTVV.

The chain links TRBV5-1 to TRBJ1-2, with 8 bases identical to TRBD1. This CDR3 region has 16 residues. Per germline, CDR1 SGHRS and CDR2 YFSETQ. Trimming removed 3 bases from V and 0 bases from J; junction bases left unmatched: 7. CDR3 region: CASSSTATGANYGYTF. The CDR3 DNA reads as TGCGCCAGCAGCTCGACCGCGACAGGGGCTAACTATGGCTACACCTTC.